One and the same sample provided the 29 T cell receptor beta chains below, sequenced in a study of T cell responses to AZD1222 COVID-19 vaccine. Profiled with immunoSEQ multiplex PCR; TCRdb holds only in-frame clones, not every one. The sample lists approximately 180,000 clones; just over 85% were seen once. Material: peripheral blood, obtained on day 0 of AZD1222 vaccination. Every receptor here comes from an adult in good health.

CDR3 sequence reads: CASRPQGAETQYF. The CDR3 bases are TGTGCCAGTAGACCACAGGGGGCAGAGACCCAGTACTTC. The rearrangement uses TRBV19 and TRBJ2-5; TRBD1 aligns across 9 bases. V gave up 6 bases and J gave up 4 bases; unmatched junction bases: 3. The CDR3 has 13 amino acids. CDR1 and CDR2 from the germline V gene are LNHDA and SQIVND (reference sequence).

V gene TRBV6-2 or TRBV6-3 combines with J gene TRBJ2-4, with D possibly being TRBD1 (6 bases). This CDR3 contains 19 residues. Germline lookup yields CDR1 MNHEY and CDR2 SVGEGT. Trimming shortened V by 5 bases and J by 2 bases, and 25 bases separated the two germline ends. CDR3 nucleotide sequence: TGTGCCAGCAGTGTCCGGACGGGGTCGTCAAGGGGGACCAAAAACATTCAGTACTTC. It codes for CASSVRTGSSRGTKNIQYF.

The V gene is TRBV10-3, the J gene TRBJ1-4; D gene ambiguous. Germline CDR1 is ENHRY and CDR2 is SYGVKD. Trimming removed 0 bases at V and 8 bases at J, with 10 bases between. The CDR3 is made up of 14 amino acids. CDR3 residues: CAISESEAREKLFF. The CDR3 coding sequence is TGTGCCATCAGTGAGTCAGAGGCTCGGGAAAAACTGTTTTTT.

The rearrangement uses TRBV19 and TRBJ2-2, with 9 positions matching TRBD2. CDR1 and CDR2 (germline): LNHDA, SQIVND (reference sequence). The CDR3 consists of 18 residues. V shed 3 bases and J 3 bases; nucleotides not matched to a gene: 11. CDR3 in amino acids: CASSIGVAGGQDTGELFF. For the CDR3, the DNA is TGTGCCAGTAGTATCGGGGTCGCGGGGGGGCAGGACACCGGGGAGCTGTTTTTT.

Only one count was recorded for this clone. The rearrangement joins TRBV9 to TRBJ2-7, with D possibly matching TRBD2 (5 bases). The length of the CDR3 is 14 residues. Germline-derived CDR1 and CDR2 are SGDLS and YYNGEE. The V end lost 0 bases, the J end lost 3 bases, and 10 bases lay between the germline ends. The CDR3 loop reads CASSVEAGGYEQYF. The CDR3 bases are TGTGCCAGCAGCGTAGAGGCAGGAGGCTACGAGCAGTACTTC.

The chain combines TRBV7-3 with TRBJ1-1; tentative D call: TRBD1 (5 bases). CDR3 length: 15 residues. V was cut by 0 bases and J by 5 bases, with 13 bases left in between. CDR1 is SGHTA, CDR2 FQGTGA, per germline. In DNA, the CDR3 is TGTGCCAGCAGCTTAACAGCAGGGTGGGGGACTGAAGCTTTCTTT. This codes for CASSLTAGWGTEAFF.

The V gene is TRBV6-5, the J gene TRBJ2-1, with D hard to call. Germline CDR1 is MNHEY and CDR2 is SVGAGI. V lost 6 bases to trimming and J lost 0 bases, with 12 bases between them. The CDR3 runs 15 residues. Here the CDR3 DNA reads TGTGCCAGCAGCAACCTACCCAGCTCCTACAATGAGCAGTTCTTC. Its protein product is CASSNLPSSYNEQFF.

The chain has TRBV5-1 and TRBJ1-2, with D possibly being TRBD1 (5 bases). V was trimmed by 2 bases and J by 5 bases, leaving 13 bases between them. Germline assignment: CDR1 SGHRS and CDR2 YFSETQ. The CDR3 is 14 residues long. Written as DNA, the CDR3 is TGCGCCAGCAGCTTAGGGTCGTGGGGGTATGGCTACACCTTC. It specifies CASSLGSWGYGYTF.

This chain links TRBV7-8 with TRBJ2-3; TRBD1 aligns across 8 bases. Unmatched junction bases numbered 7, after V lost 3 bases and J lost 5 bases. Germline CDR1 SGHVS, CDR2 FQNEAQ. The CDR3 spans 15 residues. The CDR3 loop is CASSFGQGQGDTQYF. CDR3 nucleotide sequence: TGTGCCAGCAGCTTTGGACAGGGCCAGGGAGATACGCAGTATTTT.

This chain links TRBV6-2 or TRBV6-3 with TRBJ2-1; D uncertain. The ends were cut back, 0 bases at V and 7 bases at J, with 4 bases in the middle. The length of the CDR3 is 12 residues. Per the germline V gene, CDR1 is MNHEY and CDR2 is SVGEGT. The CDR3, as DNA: TGTGCCAGCAGTTACTCAGGGAATGAGCAGTTCTTC. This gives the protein CASSYSGNEQFF.

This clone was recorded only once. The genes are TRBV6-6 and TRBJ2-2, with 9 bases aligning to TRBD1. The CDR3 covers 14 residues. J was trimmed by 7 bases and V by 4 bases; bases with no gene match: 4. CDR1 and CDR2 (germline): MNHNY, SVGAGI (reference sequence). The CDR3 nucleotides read TGTGCCAGCAGTTCAACAGGGGGCGGCGGGGAGCTGTTTTTT. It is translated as CASSSTGGGGELFF.

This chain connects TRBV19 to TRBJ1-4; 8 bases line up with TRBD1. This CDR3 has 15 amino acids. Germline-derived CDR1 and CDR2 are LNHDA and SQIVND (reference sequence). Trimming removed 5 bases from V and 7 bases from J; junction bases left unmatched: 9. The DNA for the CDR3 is TGTGCCAGTAGTCTCAGACAGGGGACAGGTGAAAAACTGTTTTTT. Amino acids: CASSLRQGTGEKLFF.

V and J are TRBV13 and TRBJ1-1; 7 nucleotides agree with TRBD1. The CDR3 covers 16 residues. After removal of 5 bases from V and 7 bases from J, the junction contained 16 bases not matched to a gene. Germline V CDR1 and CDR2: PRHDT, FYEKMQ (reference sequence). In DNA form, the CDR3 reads TGTGCCAGCAGCATTCTCAGACAAGGGGGCGCGGGTGAAGCTTTCTTT. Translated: CASSILRQGGAGEAFF.

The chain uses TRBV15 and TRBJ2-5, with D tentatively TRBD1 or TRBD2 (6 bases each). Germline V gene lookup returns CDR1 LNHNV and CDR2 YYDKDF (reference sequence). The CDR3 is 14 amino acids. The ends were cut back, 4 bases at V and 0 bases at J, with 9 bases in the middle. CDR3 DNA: TGTGCCACCAGCATAGGGGGGAACCAAGAGACCCAGTACTTC. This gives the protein CATSIGGNQETQYF.

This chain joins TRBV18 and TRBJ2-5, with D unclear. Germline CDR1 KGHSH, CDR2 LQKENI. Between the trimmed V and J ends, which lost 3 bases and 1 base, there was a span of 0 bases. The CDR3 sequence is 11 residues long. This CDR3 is CASSPQETQYF. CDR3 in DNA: TGTGCCAGCTCACCCCAAGAGACCCAGTACTTC.

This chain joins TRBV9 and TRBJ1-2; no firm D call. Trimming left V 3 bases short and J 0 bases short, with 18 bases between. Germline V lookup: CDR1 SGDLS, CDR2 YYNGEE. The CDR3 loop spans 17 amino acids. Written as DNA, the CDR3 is TGTGCCAGCAGCGAACAACACCGTCCCCTTTCTAACTATGGCTACACCTTC. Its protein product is CASSEQHRPLSNYGYTF. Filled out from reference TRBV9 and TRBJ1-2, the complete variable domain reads DSGVTQTPKHLITATGQRVTLRCSPRSGDLSVYWYQQSLDQGLQFLIQYYNGEERAKGNILERFSAQQFPDLHSELNLSSLELGDSALYFCASSEQHRPLSNYGYTFGSGTRLTVV.

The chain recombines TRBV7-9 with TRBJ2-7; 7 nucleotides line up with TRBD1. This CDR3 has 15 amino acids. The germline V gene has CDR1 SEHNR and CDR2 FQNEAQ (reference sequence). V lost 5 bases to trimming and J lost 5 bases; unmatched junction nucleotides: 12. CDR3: CASSPGQASRHEQYF. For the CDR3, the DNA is TGTGCCAGCAGCCCCGGACAGGCCAGCAGGCACGAGCAGTACTTC. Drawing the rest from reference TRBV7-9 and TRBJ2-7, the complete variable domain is DTGVSQNPRHKITKRGQNVTFRCDPISEHNRLYWYRQTLGQGPEFLTYFQNEAQLEKSRLLSDRFSAERPKGSFSTLEIQRTEQGDSAMYLCASSPGQASRHEQYFGPGTRLTVT.

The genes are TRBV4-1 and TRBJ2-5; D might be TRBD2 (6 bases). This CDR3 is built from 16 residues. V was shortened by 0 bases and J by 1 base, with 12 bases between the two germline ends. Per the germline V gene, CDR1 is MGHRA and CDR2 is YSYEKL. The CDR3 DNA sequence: TGCGCCAGCAGCCAAGATCTTGGGGGGTTCCAAGAGACCCAGTACTTC. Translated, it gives CASSQDLGGFQETQYF.

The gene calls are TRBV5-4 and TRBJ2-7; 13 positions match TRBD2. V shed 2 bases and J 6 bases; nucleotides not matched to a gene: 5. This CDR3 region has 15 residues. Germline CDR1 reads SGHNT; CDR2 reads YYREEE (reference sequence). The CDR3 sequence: CASSLTSGGAGEQYF. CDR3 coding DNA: TGTGCCAGCAGCTTAACTAGCGGGGGGGCTGGCGAGCAGTACTTC.

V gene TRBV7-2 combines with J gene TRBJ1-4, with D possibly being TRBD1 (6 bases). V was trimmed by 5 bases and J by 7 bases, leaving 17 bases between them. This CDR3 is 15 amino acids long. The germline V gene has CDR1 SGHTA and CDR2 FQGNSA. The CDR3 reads CASSPQGNRGEKLFF. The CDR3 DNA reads TGTGCCAGCAGCCCCCAGGGGAACCGGGGTGAAAAACTGTTTTTT. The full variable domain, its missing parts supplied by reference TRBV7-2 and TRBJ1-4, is GAGVSQSPSNKVTEKGKDVELRCDPISGHTALYWYRQSLGQGLEFLIYFQGNSAPDKSGLPSDRFSAERTGGSVSTLTIQRTQQEDSAVYLCASSPQGNRGEKLFFGSGTQLSVL.

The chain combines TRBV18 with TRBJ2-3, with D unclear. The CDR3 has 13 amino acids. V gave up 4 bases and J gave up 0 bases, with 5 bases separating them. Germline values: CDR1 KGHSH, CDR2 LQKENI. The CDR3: CASSRSSTDTQYF. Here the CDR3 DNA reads TGTGCCAGCTCACGATCTAGCACAGATACGCAGTATTTT.

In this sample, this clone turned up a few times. The CDR3 sequence: CASSSNRDPGELFF. DNA for the CDR3: TGTGCCAGCAGTTCGAACAGGGATCCCGGGGAGCTGTTTTTT. This chain connects TRBV2 to TRBJ2-2; tentatively, D is TRBD1 (6 bases). Germline CDR1 SNHLY, CDR2 FYNNEI. The CDR3 extends over 14 amino acids. V gave up 5 bases and J gave up 6 bases, with 13 bases separating them.

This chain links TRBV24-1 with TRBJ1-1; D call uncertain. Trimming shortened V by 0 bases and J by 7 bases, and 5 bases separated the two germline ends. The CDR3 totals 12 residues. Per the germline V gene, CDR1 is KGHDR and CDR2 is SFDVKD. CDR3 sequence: CATSDLWGEAFF. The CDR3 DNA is TGTGCCACCAGTGATTTGTGGGGTGAAGCTTTCTTT.

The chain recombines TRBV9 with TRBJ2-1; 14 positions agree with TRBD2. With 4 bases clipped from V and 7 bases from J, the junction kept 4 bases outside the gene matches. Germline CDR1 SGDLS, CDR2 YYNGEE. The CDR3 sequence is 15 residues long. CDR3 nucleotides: TGTGCCAGCAGCCCGACTAGCGGGGGGGCAAATGAGCAGTTCTTC. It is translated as CASSPTSGGANEQFF.

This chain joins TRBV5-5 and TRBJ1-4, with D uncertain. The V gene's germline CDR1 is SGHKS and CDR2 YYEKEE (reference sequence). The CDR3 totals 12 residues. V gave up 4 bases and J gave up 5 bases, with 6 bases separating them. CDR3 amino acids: CASSLLNEKLFF. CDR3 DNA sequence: TGTGCCAGCAGCCTATTAAATGAAAAACTGTTTTTT.

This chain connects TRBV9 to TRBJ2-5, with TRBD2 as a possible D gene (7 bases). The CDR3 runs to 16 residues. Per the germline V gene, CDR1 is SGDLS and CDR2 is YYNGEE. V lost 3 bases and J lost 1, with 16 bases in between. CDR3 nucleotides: TGTGCCAGCAGCGAGACAGGAGCGGGGCCCCAAGAGACCCAGTACTTC. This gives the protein CASSETGAGPQETQYF.

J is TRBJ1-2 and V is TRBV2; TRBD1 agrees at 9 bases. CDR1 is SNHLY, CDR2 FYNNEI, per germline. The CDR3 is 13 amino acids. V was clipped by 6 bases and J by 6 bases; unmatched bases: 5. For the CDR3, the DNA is TGTGCCAGCAGCCGGGACAGGGACAATGGCTACACCTTC. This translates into CASSRDRDNGYTF.

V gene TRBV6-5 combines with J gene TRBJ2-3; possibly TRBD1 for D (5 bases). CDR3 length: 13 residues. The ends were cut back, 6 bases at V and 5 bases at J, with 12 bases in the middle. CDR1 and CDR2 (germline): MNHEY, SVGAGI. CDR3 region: CASRQGRLDTQYF. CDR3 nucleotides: TGTGCCAGCAGGCAGGGAAGGTTAGATACGCAGTATTTT.

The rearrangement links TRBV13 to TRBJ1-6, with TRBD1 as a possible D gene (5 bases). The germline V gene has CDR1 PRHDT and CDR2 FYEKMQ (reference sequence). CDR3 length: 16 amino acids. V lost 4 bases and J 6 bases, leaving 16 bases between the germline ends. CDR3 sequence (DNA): TGTGCCAGCAGCTCAGGGTGGAGGGGTGGTAATTCACCCCTCCACTTT. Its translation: CASSSGWRGGNSPLHF.